A selection of T cell receptor beta chains follows, all from one sample in a study of T cells in Graves' hyperthyroidism and ophthalmopathy. TCRdb re-called the multiplex PCR reads with MiXCR, one entry per CDR3 protein. Among 600,000 or so distinct CDR3 sequences, 12% to 15% were seen once, and the ten largest hold more than 6%. Sequencing used blood. These receptors were obtained from a woman aged 18-29 years with Graves' ophthalmopathy. CDR3s include the opening cysteine and the closing phenylalanine or tryptophan. D genes are given only for firm matches. Some rows mark clone size as missing; the rest say once, few, many or name a class of expanded clone.

many TRBJ2-3 NA TRBV18 CASSPITDTQYF TGTGCCAGCTCACCGATCACAGATACGCAGTATTTT
NA TRBJ1-6 NA TRBV4-1 CASSQDWGANNSPLHF TGCGCCAGCAGCCAAGATTGGGGTGCCAATAATTCACCCCTCCACTTT
many TRBJ2-1 NA TRBV7-9 CASSLSGTLYNEQFF TGTGCCAGCAGCTTGAGCGGAACTCTCTACAATGAGCAGTTCTTC
many TRBJ2-5 NA TRBV6-1 CASSEGYGVETQYF TGTGCCAGCAGTGAAGGGTACGGGGTGGAGACCCAGTACTTC
many TRBJ2-7 NA TRBV5-1 CASSLAGQGYEQYF TGTGCCAGCAGTTTAGCGGGACAGGGCTACGAGCAGTACTTC
many TRBJ1-5 NA TRBV28 CASSLRGAPQPQHF TGTGCCAGCAGTTTAAGGGGGGCTCCTCAGCCCCAGCATTTT
many TRBJ1-5 NA TRBV2 CASSKEQSNQPQHF TGTGCCAGCAGTAAGGAACAGAGCAATCAGCCCCAGCATTTT
NA TRBJ2-7 NA TRBV28 CASFDQYF TGTGCCAGCTTCGATCAGTACTTC
many TRBJ2-2 TRBD1 TRBV28 CASSRQGPTGELFF TGTGCCAGCAGCCGACAGGGTCCCACCGGGGAGCTGTTTTTT
few TRBJ2-3 TRBD2 TRBV4-3 CASSQDGGTSEDTQYF TGCGCCAGCAGCCAAGATGGGGGGACTAGCGAAGATACGCAGTATTTT
few TRBJ2-7 TRBD2 TRBV6-2/TRBV6-3 CASSYSTSGSSYEQYF TGTGCCAGCAGTTACTCGACTAGCGGGAGCTCCTACGAGCAGTACTTC
many TRBJ2-2 NA TRBV6-1 CASSASGVGELFF TGTGCCAGCAGTGCTTCGGGTGTCGGGGAGCTGTTTTTT
many TRBJ1-2 NA TRBV3-1 CASSQAEAVSGYTF TGTGCCAGCAGCCAAGCGGAGGCCGTTAGTGGCTACACCTTC
many TRBJ2-5 NA TRBV28 CASSLRGGGETQYF TGTGCCAGCAGTTTAAGAGGGGGAGGGGAGACCCAGTACTTC
once TRBJ2-3 TRBD2 TRBV7-3 CASSFGTSGRVGDTQYF TGTGCCAGCAGCTTCGGGACTAGCGGGAGGGTTGGGGATACGCAGTATTTT
many TRBJ2-1 TRBD2 TRBV24-1 CATSKRHFGLGSYNEQFF TGTGCCACCAGTAAGCGTCATTTTGGACTAGGCTCCTACAATGAGCAGTTCTTC
many TRBJ2-1 NA TRBV7-8 CASSARLAESYNEQFF TGTGCCAGCAGCGCCCGCCTAGCTGAAAGCTACAATGAGCAGTTCTTC
many TRBJ1-1 NA TRBV30 CAWSKGPEAFF TGTGCCTGGAGTAAGGGGCCTGAAGCTTTCTTT
NA TRBJ2-1 TRBD2 TRBV19 CASSILVERGEQFF TGTGCCAGTAGTATCCTAGTCGAGCGGGGTGAGCAGTTCTTC
NA TRBJ2-2 NA TRBV10-3 CAIGTSGSGELFF TGTGCCATTGGGACCTCCGGGTCCGGGGAGCTGTTTTTT
many TRBJ2-5 NA TRBV12-3/TRBV12-4 CASSTKGKGETQYF TGTGCCAGCAGTACCAAAGGGAAGGGGGAGACCCAGTACTTC
many TRBJ2-1 TRBD2 TRBV6-1 CASSARTSGGYNEQFF TGTGCCAGCAGTGCCCGGACTAGCGGGGGCTACAATGAGCAGTTCTTC
NA TRBJ2-2 NA TRBV7-3 CASSPEGLRTGELFF TGTGCCAGCAGCCCGGAGGGCCTGAGAACCGGGGAGCTGTTTTTT
few TRBJ2-6 TRBD1 TRBV5-1 CASSLGHGTGTSGANVLTF TGCGCCAGCAGCTTGGGACACGGGACAGGGACTTCTGGGGCCAACGTCCTGACTTTC
many TRBJ2-7 NA TRBV20-1 CSVRRGLGDEQYF TGCAGTGTAAGGAGGGGTCTGGGGGACGAGCAGTACTTC
NA TRBJ2-5 NA TRBV20-1 CSARDPSGFRWRETQYF TGCAGTGCTAGAGACCCTTCAGGTTTTAGATGGCGAGAGACCCAGTACTTC
many TRBJ2-2 NA TRBV7-3 CASSPQNLGYTGELFF TGTGCCAGCAGCCCCCAGAACTTAGGATACACCGGGGAGCTGTTTTTT
many TRBJ2-7 NA TRBV18 CASAPRDGPRVEQYF TGTGCCAGCGCCCCGAGGGACGGCCCTCGGGTCGAGCAGTACTTC
many TRBJ2-5 TRBD2 TRBV20-1 CSAFTTSGMETQYF TGCAGTGCTTTCACGACTAGCGGGATGGAGACCCAGTACTTC
many TRBJ2-3 NA TRBV28 CASSRGGGLTDTQYF TGTGCCAGCAGTCGGGGTGGGGGGTTGACAGATACGCAGTATTTT
NA TRBJ2-7 NA TRBV14 CASSQNSDEQYF TGTGCCAGCAGCCAAAACTCGGACGAGCAGTACTTC
NA TRBJ2-5 NA TRBV7-3 CASSLTREETQYF TGTGCCAGCAGCTTAACGCGGGAAGAGACCCAGTACTTC
NA TRBJ2-7 TRBD1 TRBV29-1 CSVGRIQGESYEQYF TGCAGCGTGGGACGTATTCAGGGGGAAAGCTACGAGCAGTACTTC
many TRBJ2-7 NA TRBV28 CASSLWGEQYF TGTGCCAGCAGTTTATGGGGCGAGCAGTACTTC
many TRBJ2-5 TRBD1 TRBV7-8 CASSLILSAGGQETQYF TGTGCCAGCAGTCTTATCCTTTCAGCAGGGGGACAAGAGACCCAGTACTTC
many TRBJ2-3 NA TRBV5-6 CASSRISDFTDTQYF TGTGCCAGCAGCCGGATCTCGGACTTCACAGATACGCAGTATTTT
few TRBJ1-2 NA TRBV20-1 CSASADIFNYGYTF TGCAGTGCTAGTGCCGACATATTTAACTATGGCTACACCTTC
NA TRBJ2-1 TRBD2 TRBV20-1 CSATELAGDAYNEQFF TGCAGTGCTACAGAACTAGCGGGAGATGCCTACAATGAGCAGTTCTTC
few TRBJ2-1 TRBD1 TRBV6-1 CASSWDRLYNEQFF TGTGCCAGCAGTTGGGACAGATTATACAATGAGCAGTTCTTC
many TRBJ2-1 TRBD2 TRBV27 CASSLSPLAGLYNEQFF TGTGCCAGCAGTTTATCCCCGCTAGCGGGCCTATACAATGAGCAGTTCTTC
NA TRBJ2-1 TRBD2 TRBV2 CASSLAGGGRHNEQFF TGTGCCAGCAGTCTAGCGGGAGGGGGCCGTCACAATGAGCAGTTCTTC
NA TRBJ2-1 TRBD2 TRBV19 CASSEELPMRLAGASPYNEQFF TGTGCCAGTAGTGAAGAGCTCCCGATGCGACTAGCGGGAGCATCACCCTACAATGAGCAGTTCTTC